The present entry profiles one TCR beta chain with its context. Germline CDR1 reads SQVTM; CDR2 reads ANQGSEA. This CDR3 has 14 residues. The junction had 4 bases not matched to a gene; V was cut back by 3 bases and J by 1 base. The study assigned cohorts using participant-reported clinical history. Per the study methods: From reference gene primer amplification, estimates of nucleated cell counts were derived. Assay: immunoSEQ multiplex PCR; the TCRdb copy retains only in-frame clones and omits some. V and J calls and clone size are as listed in that table; D and trimming were resolved from the DNA. Among under 250,000 clones, about 90% were seen once, and the ten largest hold around 3.2%. This sample stems from a study of blood T cell repertoires in COVID-19. Study-level information: COVID-19 samples, acute and convalescent, were from the United States, Italy and Spain. The cDNA or gDNA used as material had been derived from T cells, B-cell-depleted T cells, or PBMCs.

J is TRBJ2-7 and V is TRBV29-1; TRBD2 matches 9 bases. The sample was PBMCs or T cells enriched from blood (not recorded which). The origin of this receptor is a middle-aged woman who had been exposed to COVID-19. The CDR3 DNA follows: TGCAGCGTTGAGGTGACTAGCGGTTCCTACGAGCAGTACGTC. Translated, it gives CSVEVTSGSYEQYV.